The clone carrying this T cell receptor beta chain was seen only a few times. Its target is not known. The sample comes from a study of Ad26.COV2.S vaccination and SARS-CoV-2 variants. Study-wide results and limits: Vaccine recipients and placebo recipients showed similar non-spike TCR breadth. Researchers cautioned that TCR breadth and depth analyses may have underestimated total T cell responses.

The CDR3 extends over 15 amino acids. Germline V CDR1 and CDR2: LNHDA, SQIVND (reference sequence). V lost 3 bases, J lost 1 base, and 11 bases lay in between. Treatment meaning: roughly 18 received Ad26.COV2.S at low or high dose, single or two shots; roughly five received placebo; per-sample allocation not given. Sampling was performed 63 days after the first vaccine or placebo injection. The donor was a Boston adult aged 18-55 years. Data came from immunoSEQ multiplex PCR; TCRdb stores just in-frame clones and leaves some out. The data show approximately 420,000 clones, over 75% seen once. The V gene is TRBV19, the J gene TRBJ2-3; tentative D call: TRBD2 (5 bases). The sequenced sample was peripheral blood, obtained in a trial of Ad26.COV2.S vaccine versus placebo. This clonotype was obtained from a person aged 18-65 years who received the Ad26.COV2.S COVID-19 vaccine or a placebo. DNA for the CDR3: TGTGCCAGTAGTATCCGGCCGGAGGGCACAGATACGCAGTATTTT. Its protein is CASSIRPEGTDTQYF.